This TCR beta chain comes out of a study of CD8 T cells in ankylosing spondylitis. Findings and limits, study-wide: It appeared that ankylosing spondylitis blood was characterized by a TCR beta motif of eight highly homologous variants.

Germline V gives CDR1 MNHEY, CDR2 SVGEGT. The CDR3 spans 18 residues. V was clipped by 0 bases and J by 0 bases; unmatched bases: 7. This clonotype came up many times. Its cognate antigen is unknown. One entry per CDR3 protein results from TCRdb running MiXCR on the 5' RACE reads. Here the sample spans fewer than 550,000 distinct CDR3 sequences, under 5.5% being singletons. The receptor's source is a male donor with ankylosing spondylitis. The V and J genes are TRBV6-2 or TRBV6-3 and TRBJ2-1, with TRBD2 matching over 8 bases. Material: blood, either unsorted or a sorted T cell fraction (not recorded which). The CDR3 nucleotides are TGTGCCAGCAGTTACTCCCACGACAGCGGGAGCTCCTACAATGAGCAGTTCTTC. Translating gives CASSYSHDSGSSYNEQFF.